This entry describes one TCR beta chain. The antigen is not known. CDR3 length: 14 amino acids. Trimming shortened V by 3 bases and J by 5 bases, and 12 bases separated the two germline ends. This sample is part of a study of response to subunit inactivated influenza vaccine. Study-wide results and caveats: Only a handful of new T cells, the authors suggested, are recruited with each seasonal influenza vaccination.

TCRdb used MiXCR to reprocess the RT-PCR reads, holding one entry per CDR3 protein. The top ten hold approximately 10% of the sample, which has 650,000 to 800,000 distinct CDR3 sequences, about 18% seen once. This chain joins TRBV12-3 or TRBV12-4 and TRBJ2-3; no definite D call. This material consisted of PBMCs from blood, taken less than 6 days after vaccination. The source is a man aged 50 to 59 who received an inactivated influenza vaccine. This CDR3 reads CASSFLASGDTQYF. DNA of the CDR3: TGTGCCAGCAGTTTTTTGGCATCCGGAGATACGCAGTATTTT.